This T cell receptor (beta chain) came from a study of blood T cells in healthy people across ages. PCR was performed a second time for about 6 to 11 cycles using a sample-barcoded 5' primer and a J-beta primer mix. TCRdb used MiXCR to reprocess the 5' RACE reads, holding one entry per CDR3 protein. Counted here are roughly 1,300,000 distinct CDR3 sequences, around 55% occurring once; the ten biggest clones make up 6.5% to 8.5%. As for this clonotype: A read error may produce the germline difference seen at one junction end.

Input material: blood. The sequence was obtained from a man aged 18 to 35 in good health.

CDR3 sequence reads: CSAIAPRRSTDTQYF. The CDR3 DNA follows: TGCAGTGCTATAGCTCCGAGGAGGAGCACGGATACGCAGTATTTT. V and J are TRBV20-1 and TRBJ2-3; TRBD2 might be the D (5 bases). The CDR3 runs 15 residues. CDR1 is DFQATT and CDR2 is SNEGSKA in the germline V gene (reference sequence).